This T cell receptor (beta chain) was observed in a study of response to subunit inactivated influenza vaccine. The CDR3 has 13 amino acids. Trimming stripped 2 bases from V and 2 bases from J, with 6 bases between. This clonotype was counted many times. The antigen remains unidentified. Study results and limitations: With each seasonal influenza vaccination, the authors suggested, few new T cells are recruited.

TCRdb passed the RT-PCR reads through MiXCR, listing each CDR3 protein once. The data hold about 190,000 distinct CDR3 sequences, with around 14% observed a single time. The rearrangement uses TRBV12-3 or TRBV12-4 and TRBJ1-1, with unresolved D. The receptor's source is a man aged 45-60 years who received an inactivated influenza vaccine. The input for sequencing was CD8+ T cells sorted from PBMCs, taken less than 6 days after vaccination. The CDR3 sequence: CASSLWANTEAFF. The CDR3 DNA reads TGTGCCAGCAGTTTATGGGCCAACACTGAAGCTTTCTTT.